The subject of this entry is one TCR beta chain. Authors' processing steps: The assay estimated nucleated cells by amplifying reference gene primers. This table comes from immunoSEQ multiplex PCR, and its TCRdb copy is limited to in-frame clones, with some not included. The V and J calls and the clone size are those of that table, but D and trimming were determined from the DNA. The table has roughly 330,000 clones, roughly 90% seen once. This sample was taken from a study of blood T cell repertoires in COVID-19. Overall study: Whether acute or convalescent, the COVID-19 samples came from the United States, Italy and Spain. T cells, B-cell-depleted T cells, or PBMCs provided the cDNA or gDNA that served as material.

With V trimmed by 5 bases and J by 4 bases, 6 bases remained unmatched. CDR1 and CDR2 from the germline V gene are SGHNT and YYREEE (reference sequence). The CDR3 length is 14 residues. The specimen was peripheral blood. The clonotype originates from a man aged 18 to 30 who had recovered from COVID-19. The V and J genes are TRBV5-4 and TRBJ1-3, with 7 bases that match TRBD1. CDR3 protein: CASRRQGAGNTIYF. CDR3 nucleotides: TGTGCCAGCAGACGACAGGGAGCGGGAAACACCATATATTTT.